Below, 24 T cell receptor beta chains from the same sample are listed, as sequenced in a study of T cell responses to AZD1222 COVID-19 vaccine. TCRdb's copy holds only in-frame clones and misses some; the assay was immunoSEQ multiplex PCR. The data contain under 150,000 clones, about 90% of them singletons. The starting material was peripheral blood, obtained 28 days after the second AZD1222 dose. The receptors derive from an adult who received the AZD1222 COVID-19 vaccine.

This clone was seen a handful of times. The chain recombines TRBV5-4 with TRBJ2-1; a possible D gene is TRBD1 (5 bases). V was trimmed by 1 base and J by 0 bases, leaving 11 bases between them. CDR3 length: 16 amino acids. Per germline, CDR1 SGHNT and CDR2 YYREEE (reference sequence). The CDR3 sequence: CASSLSGSSSYNEQFF. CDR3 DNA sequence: TGTGCCAGCAGCTTGTCAGGGTCTAGCTCCTACAATGAGCAGTTCTTC.

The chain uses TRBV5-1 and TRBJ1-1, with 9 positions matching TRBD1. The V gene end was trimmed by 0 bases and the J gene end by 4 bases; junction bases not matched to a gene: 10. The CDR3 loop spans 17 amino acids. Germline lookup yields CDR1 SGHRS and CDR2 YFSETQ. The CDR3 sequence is CASSLENNRGLGTEAFF. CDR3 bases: TGCGCCAGCAGCTTGGAGAATAACAGGGGGCTGGGCACTGAAGCTTTCTTT.

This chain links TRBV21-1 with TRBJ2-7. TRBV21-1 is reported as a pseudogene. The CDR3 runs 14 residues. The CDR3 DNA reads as TGTGCCAGCAGCAGACCGGGGCCCTACTACGAGCAGTACTTC. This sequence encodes CASSRPGPYYEQYF.

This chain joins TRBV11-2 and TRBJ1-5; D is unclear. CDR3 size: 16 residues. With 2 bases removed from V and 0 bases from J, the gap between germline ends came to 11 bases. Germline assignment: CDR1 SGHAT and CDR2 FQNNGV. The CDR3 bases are TGTGCCAGCAGCTTACAGATATCATATAGCAATCAGCCCCAGCATTTT. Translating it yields CASSLQISYSNQPQHF.

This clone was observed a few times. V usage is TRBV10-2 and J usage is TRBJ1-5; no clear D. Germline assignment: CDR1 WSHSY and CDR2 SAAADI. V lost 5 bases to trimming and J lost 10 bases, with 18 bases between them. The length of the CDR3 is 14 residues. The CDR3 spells CASSTTENQLPQHF. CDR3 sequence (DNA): TGCGCCAGCAGTACAACGGAGAATCAATTACCCCAGCATTTT.

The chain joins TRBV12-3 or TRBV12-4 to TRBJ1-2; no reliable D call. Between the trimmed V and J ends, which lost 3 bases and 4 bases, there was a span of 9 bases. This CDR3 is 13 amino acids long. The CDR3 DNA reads TGTGCCAGCAGTTTTTCATCGAGCTATGGCTACACCTTC. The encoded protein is CASSFSSSYGYTF.

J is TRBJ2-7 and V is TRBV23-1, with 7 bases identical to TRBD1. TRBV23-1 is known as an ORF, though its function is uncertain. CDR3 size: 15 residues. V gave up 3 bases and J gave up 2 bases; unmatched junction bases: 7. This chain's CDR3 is CASSHRDRVPYEQYV. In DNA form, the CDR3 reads TGCGCCAGCAGTCACCGTGACAGGGTTCCCTACGAGCAGTACGTC.

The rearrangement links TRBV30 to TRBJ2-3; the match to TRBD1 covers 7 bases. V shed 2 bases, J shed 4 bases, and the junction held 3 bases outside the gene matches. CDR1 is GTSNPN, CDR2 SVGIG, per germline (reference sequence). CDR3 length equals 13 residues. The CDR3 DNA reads TGTGCCTGGAGTTCCCAGGGGGCAGATACGCAGTATTTT. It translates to CAWSSQGADTQYF.

The CDR3 nucleotides read TGTGCCAGCAGTGTAGCGGGAGGGGGGGTCTACAATGAGCAGTTCTTC. Amino acid sequence: CASSVAGGGVYNEQFF. This rearrangement joins TRBV7-9 to TRBJ2-1; 11 bases align to TRBD2. Germline values: CDR1 SEHNR, CDR2 FQNEAQ (reference sequence). V gave up 6 bases and J gave up 3 bases; unmatched junction bases: 7. The CDR3 spans 16 residues.

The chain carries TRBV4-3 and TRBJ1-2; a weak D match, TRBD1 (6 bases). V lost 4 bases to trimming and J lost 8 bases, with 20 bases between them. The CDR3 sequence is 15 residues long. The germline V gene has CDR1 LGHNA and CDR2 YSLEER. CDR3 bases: TGCGCCAGCAGCCCCTGGGGGGGGGCAGGTTGGGGCTACACCTTC. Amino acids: CASSPWGGAGWGYTF.

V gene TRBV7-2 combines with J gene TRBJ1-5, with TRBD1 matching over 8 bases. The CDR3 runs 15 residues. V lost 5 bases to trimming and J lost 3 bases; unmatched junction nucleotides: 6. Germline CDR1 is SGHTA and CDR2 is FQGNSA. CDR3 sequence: CASSGGQGINQPQHF. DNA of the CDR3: TGTGCCAGCAGCGGTGGACAGGGCATCAATCAGCCCCAGCATTTT.

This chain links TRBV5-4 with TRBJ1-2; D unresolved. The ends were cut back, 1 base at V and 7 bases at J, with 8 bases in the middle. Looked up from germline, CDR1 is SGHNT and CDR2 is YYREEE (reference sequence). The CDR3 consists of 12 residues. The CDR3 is CASSLTKFGYTF. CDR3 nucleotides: TGTGCCAGCAGCTTGACCAAGTTTGGCTACACCTTC. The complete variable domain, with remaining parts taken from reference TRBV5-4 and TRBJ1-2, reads ETGVTQSPTHLIKTRGQQVTLRCSSQSGHNTVSWYQQALGQGPQFIFQYYREEENGRGNFPPRFSGLQFPNYSSELNVNALELDDSALYLCASSLTKFGYTFGSGTRLTVV.

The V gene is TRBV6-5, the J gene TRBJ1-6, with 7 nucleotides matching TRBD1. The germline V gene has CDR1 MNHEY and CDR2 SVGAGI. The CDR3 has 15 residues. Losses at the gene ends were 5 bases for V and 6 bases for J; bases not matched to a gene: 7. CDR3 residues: CASSPTQGVNSPLHF. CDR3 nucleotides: TGTGCCAGCAGTCCTACGCAGGGGGTTAATTCACCCCTCCACTTT.

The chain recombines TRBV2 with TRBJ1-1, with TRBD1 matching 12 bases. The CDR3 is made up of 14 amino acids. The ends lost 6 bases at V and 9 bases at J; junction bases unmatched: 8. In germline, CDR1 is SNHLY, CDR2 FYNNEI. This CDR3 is CASSPGTGGQKAFF. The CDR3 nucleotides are TGTGCCAGCAGCCCCGGGACAGGGGGCCAAAAAGCTTTCTTT.

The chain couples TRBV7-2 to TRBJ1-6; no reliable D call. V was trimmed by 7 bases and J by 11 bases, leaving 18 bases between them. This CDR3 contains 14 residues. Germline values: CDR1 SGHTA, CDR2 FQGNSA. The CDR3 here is CASTPPGGWTPLHF. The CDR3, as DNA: TGTGCCAGCACCCCACCCGGCGGGTGGACACCCCTCCACTTT.

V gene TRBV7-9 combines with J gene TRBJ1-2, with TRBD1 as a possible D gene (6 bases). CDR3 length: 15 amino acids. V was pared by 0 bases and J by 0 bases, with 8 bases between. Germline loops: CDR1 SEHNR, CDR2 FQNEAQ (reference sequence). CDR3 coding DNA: TGTGCCAGCAGCTTAGCGAACAGGGCTAACTATGGCTACACCTTC. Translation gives CASSLANRANYGYTF.

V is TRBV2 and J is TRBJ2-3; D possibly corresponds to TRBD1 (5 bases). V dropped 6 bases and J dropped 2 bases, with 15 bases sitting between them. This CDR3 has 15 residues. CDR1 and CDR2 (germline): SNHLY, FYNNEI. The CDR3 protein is CASSQGLAVTDTQYF. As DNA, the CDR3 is TGTGCCAGCAGCCAGGGCTTGGCCGTCACAGATACGCAGTATTTT.

CDR3 amino acids: CASSLGGDSYEQYF. The CDR3, as DNA: TGTGCCAGCAGCCTCGGAGGAGACTCCTACGAGCAGTACTTC. This rearrangement joins TRBV7-6 to TRBJ2-7; the D gene is possibly TRBD2 (5 bases). This CDR3 is 14 amino acids long. Germline lookup yields CDR1 SGHVS and CDR2 FNYEAQ. Trimming stripped 5 bases from V and 0 bases from J, with 11 bases between.

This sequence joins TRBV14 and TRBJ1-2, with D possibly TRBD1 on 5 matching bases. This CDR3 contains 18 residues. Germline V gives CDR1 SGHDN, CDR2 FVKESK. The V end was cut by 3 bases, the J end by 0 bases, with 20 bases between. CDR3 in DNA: TGTGCCAGCAGCCAGGGACGACTCAGAGTCGAGGCTAACTATGGCTACACCTTC. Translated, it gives CASSQGRLRVEANYGYTF.

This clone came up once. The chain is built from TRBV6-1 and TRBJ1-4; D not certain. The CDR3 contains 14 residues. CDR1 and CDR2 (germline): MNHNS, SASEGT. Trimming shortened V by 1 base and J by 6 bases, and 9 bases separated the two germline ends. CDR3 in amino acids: CASSEGVGYEKLFF. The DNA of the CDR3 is TGTGCCAGCAGTGAAGGGGTGGGATATGAAAAACTGTTTTTT.

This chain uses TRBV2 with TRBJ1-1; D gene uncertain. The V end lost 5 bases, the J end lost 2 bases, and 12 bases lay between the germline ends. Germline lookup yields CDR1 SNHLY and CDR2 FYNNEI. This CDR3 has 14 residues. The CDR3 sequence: CASSPATLNTEAFF. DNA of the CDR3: TGTGCCAGCAGTCCAGCCACGCTAAACACTGAAGCTTTCTTT.

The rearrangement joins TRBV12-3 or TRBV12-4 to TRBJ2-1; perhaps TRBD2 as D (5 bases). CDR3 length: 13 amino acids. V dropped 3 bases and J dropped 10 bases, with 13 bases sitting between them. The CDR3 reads CASSFTRDREQFF. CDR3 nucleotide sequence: TGTGCCAGCAGTTTCACTAGAGATAGAGAGCAGTTCTTC.

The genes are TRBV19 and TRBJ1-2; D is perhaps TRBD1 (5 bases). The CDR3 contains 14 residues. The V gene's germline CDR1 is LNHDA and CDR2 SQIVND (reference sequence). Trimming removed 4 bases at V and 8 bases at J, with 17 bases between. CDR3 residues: CASSNGAWQVGYTF. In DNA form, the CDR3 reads TGTGCCAGTAGTAATGGGGCGTGGCAAGTCGGCTACACCTTC. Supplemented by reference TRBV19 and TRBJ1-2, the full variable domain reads DGGITQSPKYLFRKEGQNVTLSCEQNLNHDAMYWYRQDPGQGLRLIYYSQIVNDFQKGDIAEGYSVSREKKESFPLTVTSAQKNPTAFYLCASSNGAWQVGYTFGSGTRLTVV.

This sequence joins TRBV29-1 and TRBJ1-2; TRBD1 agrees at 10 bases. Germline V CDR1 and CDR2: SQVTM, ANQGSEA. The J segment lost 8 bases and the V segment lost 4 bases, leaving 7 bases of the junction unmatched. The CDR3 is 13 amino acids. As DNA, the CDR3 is TGCAGCGTTGGAGCCGGGACAGGGGAAGGCTACACCTTC. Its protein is CSVGAGTGEGYTF.